Below, one T cell receptor beta chain is given with its context. The germline V and J ends were trimmed by 1 base and 4 bases, with 14 bases remaining between them. Germline values: CDR1 SNHLY, CDR2 FYNNEI. The CDR3 contains 15 residues. This record belongs to a study of control samples from healthy donors and cancer patients. Method: immunoSEQ multiplex PCR; TCRdb's copy keeps in-frame clones and lacks some. The table records approximately 150,000 clones, over 90% of them present only once. J is TRBJ2-7 and V is TRBV2, with a weak D call TRBD1 (6 bases). The receptor's source is a woman in her 30s in good health. Sequenced sample: blood. The CDR3 DNA is TGTGCCAGCAGTGAAGAGACAGGAGATATTTACGAGCAGTACTTC. It codes for CASSEETGDIYEQYF.